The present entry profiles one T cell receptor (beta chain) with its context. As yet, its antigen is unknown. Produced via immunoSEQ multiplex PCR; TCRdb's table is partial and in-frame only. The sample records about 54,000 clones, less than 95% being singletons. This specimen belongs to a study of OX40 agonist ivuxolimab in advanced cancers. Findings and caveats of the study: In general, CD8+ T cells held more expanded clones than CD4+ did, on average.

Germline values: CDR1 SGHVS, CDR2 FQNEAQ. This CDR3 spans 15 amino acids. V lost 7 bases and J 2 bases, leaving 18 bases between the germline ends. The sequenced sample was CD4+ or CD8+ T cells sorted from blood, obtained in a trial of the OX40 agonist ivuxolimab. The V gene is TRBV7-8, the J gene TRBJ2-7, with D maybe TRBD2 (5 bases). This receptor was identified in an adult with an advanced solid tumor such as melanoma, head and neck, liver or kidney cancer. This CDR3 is CASMAPPSGAYEQYF. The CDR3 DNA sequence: TGTGCCAGCATGGCCCCCCCCAGCGGAGCCTACGAGCAGTACTTC.